This TCR beta chain emerged from a study of response to subunit inactivated influenza vaccine. Turning to this clonotype: What it recognizes is unknown.

TCRdb independently ran MiXCR on the RT-PCR reads; one entry per CDR3 protein. This table holds 450,000 to 600,000 distinct CDR3 sequences, 7.5% to 8.5% found once. Study-wide findings and caveats: With each seasonal influenza vaccination, the authors suggested, few new T cells are recruited.

The clonotype comes from a man between 50 and 70 years old who received an inactivated influenza vaccine. The sample in question was PBMCs from blood, obtained approximately 25 months after vaccination.

CDR3 region: CASSLGGVLSYEQYF. CDR3 nucleotide sequence: TGTGCCAGCAGCTTAGGAGGCGTCCTATCCTACGAGCAGTACTTC. This rearrangement joins TRBV7-9 to TRBJ2-7; D remains unclear. The germline CDR1 and CDR2 sequences are SEHNR and FQNEAQ (reference sequence). Deletions cut 1 base from V and 1 base from J, with 11 bases between. The CDR3 sequence is 15 residues long.